The 27 T cell receptor beta chains below were found in one sample sequenced in a study of CD8+CD57+ T cells in acquired aplastic anemia. TCR beta VDJ combinations and CDR3 sequences were profiled from genomic DNA. TCRdb re-called the reads through MiXCR, storing one row per CDR3 protein. This repertoire shows some 200,000 distinct CDR3 sequences, around 49% found once; its top ten account for 20%. Patients included in sequencing had previously demonstrated CD8+CD57+ cell expansion by flow cytometry. Sequenced input: sorted CD4+, CD8+, or CD8+CD57+ T cells (not recorded which) from PBMCs. These receptors were obtained from a human donor with aplastic anemia.

V gene TRBV7-3 combines with J gene TRBJ2-5; perhaps TRBD1 as D (6 bases). The V gene lost 5 bases and the J gene lost 2 bases, with 9 bases spanning the gap. Germline V gene lookup returns CDR1 SGHTA and CDR2 FQGTGA. The CDR3 is 13 amino acids. DNA for the CDR3: TGTGCCAGCAGCACGACAGGACAAGAGACCCAGTACTTC. Translated, it gives CASSTTGQETQYF.

The chain recombines TRBV2 with TRBJ2-1; 10 bases line up with TRBD2. Germline V gene lookup returns CDR1 SNHLY and CDR2 FYNNEI. The ends lost 4 bases at V and 15 bases at J; junction bases unmatched: 15. This CDR3 is 15 amino acids long. This CDR3 reads CASSGLTSGFILGFF. The CDR3 DNA follows: TGTGCCAGCAGTGGCCTGACTAGCGGGTTTATTTTGGGGTTCTTC.

This clonotype was seen many times. V is TRBV19 and J is TRBJ1-5, with 10 bases lining up with TRBD1. The CDR3 is made up of 15 amino acids. V trimming: 5 bases; J trimming: 6 bases; junction bases outside the gene matches: 7. The germline V gene has CDR1 LNHDA and CDR2 SQIVND (reference sequence). The CDR3: CASSLLRDRGQPQHF. The DNA of the CDR3 is TGTGCCAGTAGTCTCCTTCGGGACAGGGGTCAGCCCCAGCATTTT.

This chain joins TRBV25-1 and TRBJ1-1; D is unresolved. CDR1 is MGHDK, CDR2 SYGVNS, per germline. The CDR3 runs 14 residues. Trimming left V 6 bases short and J 0 bases short, with 11 bases between. CDR3 in DNA: TGTGCCAGCAGCTCCGATTTGATGAACACTGAAGCTTTCTTT. It codes for CASSSDLMNTEAFF.

The table lists this clonotype with many counts. The CDR3 is CSVEAVVSEQFF. The CDR3 DNA follows: TGCAGCGTTGAAGCTGTGGTTAGTGAGCAGTTCTTC. This chain connects TRBV29-1 to TRBJ2-1; D is unresolved. The V and J ends lost 1 base and 9 bases respectively, with 10 bases between them. Per germline, CDR1 SQVTM and CDR2 ANQGSEA. The CDR3 is made up of 12 amino acids.

J is TRBJ2-7 and V is TRBV20-1; D unclear. V dropped 0 bases and J dropped 0 bases, with 6 bases sitting between them. Germline values: CDR1 DFQATT, CDR2 SNEGSKA (reference sequence). CDR3 length: 13 residues. This chain's CDR3 is CSARDWISYEQYF. DNA of the CDR3: TGCAGTGCTAGAGACTGGATCTCCTACGAGCAGTACTTC.

The V gene is TRBV7-9, the J gene TRBJ2-1, with D perhaps TRBD2 (5 bases). Trimming pared 2 bases from V and 6 bases from J, leaving 14 bases between. The CDR3 has 15 amino acids. Germline-derived CDR1 and CDR2 are SEHNR and FQNEAQ (reference sequence). CDR3 protein: CASSLPDYPLNEQFF. CDR3 nucleotide sequence: TGTGCCAGCAGCTTACCCGACTACCCACTCAATGAGCAGTTCTTC.

This clonotype appeared a few times. The chain recombines TRBV7-8 with TRBJ2-7; 12 nucleotides agree with TRBD2. J lost 6 bases, V lost 0 bases, and 3 bases had no gene match. CDR3 length: 15 residues. The germline gives CDR1 SGHVS, CDR2 FQNEAQ. The CDR3 protein is CASSLAPLAGGEQYF. The CDR3 coding sequence is TGTGCCAGCAGCTTAGCGCCACTAGCGGGGGGCGAGCAGTACTTC.

The genes are TRBV2 and TRBJ2-5; D might be TRBD2 (6 bases). Germline assignment: CDR1 SNHLY and CDR2 FYNNEI. The CDR3 covers 15 residues. V lost 6 bases, J lost 5 bases, and 19 bases lay in between. The CDR3 DNA follows: TGTGCCAGCAGCTTAGCGGTCTGGCCTGCGGAGACCCAGTACTTC. It specifies CASSLAVWPAETQYF.

In this sample, this clonotype turned up many times. The rearrangement joins TRBV7-2 to TRBJ2-7; maybe TRBD1 (6 bases). The length of the CDR3 is 14 residues. CDR1 and CDR2 from the germline V gene are SGHTA and FQGNSA. V was pared by 6 bases and J by 0 bases, with 12 bases between. CDR3 bases: TGTGCCAGCAGGGGACAAGCCAGCTCCTACGAGCAGTACTTC. Amino acids: CASRGQASSYEQYF.

The sample holds a few counts of this clonotype. The CDR3 coding sequence is TGTGCCAGCAGCGGGCAGTTGAACACTGAAGCTTTCTTT. It codes for CASSGQLNTEAFF. The chain combines TRBV9 with TRBJ1-1; D remains ambiguous. The CDR3 has 13 amino acids. The V and J ends lost 3 bases and 0 bases respectively, with 6 bases between them. Per germline, CDR1 SGDLS and CDR2 YYNGEE.

The chain couples TRBV19 to TRBJ2-7, with D possibly TRBD2 on 6 matching bases. This CDR3 has 13 amino acids. Trimming took off 5 bases at V and 3 bases at J, with 11 bases between the two ends. The germline V gene has CDR1 LNHDA and CDR2 SQIVND (reference sequence). The DNA for the CDR3 is TGTGCCAGTAGTTTGCGGGACGGCTACGAGCAGTACTTC. This codes for CASSLRDGYEQYF. Full variable domain (missing parts from reference TRBV19 and TRBJ2-7): DGGITQSPKYLFRKEGQNVTLSCEQNLNHDAMYWYRQDPGQGLRLIYYSQIVNDFQKGDIAEGYSVSREKKESFPLTVTSAQKNPTAFYLCASSLRDGYEQYFGPGTRLTVT.

To note about this clonotype: Since the CDR3 does not end with the conserved phenylalanine or tryptophan, this likely comes from a read error. The V and J genes are TRBV2 and TRBJ2-7, with 10 bases lining up with TRBD1. The V gene end was trimmed by 2 bases and the J gene end by 6 bases; junction bases not matched to a gene: 13. CDR3 length: 17 residues. In germline, CDR1 is SNHLY, CDR2 FYNNEI. Here the CDR3 DNA reads TGTGCCAGCAGTGAAATGGGAGAAGGACAGGGGGGCGTCGAGCAGTACTCC. Its protein is CASSEMGEGQGGVEQYS.

This clonotype was detected ten times or more. The rearrangement joins TRBV2 to TRBJ2-7, with D possibly called TRBD1 or TRBD2 (5 bases each). CDR1 and CDR2 from the germline V gene are SNHLY and FYNNEI. This CDR3 contains 13 residues. Between the trimmed V and J ends, which lost 5 bases and 3 bases, there was a span of 11 bases. CDR3 nucleotides: TGTGCCAGCAGTTGGGGGACGGACTACGAGCAGTACTTC. It codes for CASSWGTDYEQYF.

There are a few counts of this clonotype. Given a much more abundant clone one base away, this may be a read error. The rearrangement joins TRBV7-9 to TRBJ2-7; a possible D gene is TRBD1 (6 bases). The V end lost 5 bases, the J end lost 5 bases, and 13 bases lay between the germline ends. There are 13 residues in the CDR3. The V gene's germline CDR1 is SEHNR and CDR2 FQNEAQ (reference sequence). CDR3 loop: CASSADRSHEQYF. In nucleotides, the CDR3 is TGTGCCAGCAGCGCGGACAGATCCCACGAGCAGTACTTC.

The rearrangement uses TRBV20-1 and TRBJ1-5, with a weak D call TRBD1 (6 bases). Trimming removed 0 bases from V and 14 bases from J, with 23 bases in between. The V gene's germline CDR1 is DFQATT and CDR2 SNEGSKA (reference sequence). CDR3 length: 15 amino acids. In DNA form, the CDR3 reads TGCAGTGCTAGAGATGGACGGGGGCTCGCGGCCTACGAGCATTTT. It codes for CSARDGRGLAAYEHF.

This clonotype appeared many times. This sequence joins TRBV5-6 and TRBJ1-2, with D possibly being TRBD1 (5 bases). CDR1 and CDR2 from the germline V gene are SGHDT and YYEEEE. V was shortened by 2 bases and J by 4 bases, with 15 bases between the two germline ends. This CDR3 region has 15 residues. CDR3 nucleotides: TGTGCCAGCAGCTTCGAACCGGGACGGTCCTATGGCTACACCTTC. Translated: CASSFEPGRSYGYTF.

This clonotype was picked up many times. The chain links TRBV5-1 to TRBJ1-1; D is unclear. V was shortened by 0 bases and J by 3 bases, with 6 bases between the two germline ends. Germline lookup yields CDR1 SGHRS and CDR2 YFSETQ. The CDR3 loop spans 13 amino acids. The CDR3 nucleotides are TGCGCCAGCAGCTTGGGAAGGGACACTGAAGCTTTCTTT. Translation gives CASSLGRDTEAFF.

This chain connects TRBV6-4 to TRBJ2-3; D not resolved. The germline gives CDR1 MRHNA, CDR2 SNTAGT. V dropped 2 bases and J dropped 4 bases, with 10 bases sitting between them. The CDR3 loop spans 14 amino acids. The CDR3, as DNA: TGTGCCAGCAGTGACACGCATGGGGCAGATACGCAGTATTTT. This gives the protein CASSDTHGADTQYF.

The chain uses TRBV12-5 and TRBJ1-6; D is possibly TRBD1 (6 bases). V lost 5 bases to trimming and J lost 7 bases, with 9 bases between them. This CDR3 contains 13 residues. From germline, CDR1 is LGHNT and CDR2 FRNRAP. CDR3 amino acids: CASGRDTNSPLHF. In DNA form, the CDR3 reads TGTGCTAGTGGTCGGGACACGAATTCACCCCTCCACTTT.

V and J are TRBV2 and TRBJ1-5; no clear D gene. Germline CDR1 and CDR2: SNHLY and FYNNEI. The V end lost 6 bases, the J end lost 7 bases, and 10 bases lay between the germline ends. This CDR3 is 12 amino acids long. CDR3: CASSVLGQPQHF. The CDR3 nucleotides are TGTGCCAGCAGCGTTCTGGGGCAGCCCCAGCATTTT. The whole variable domain, remainder taken from reference TRBV2 and TRBJ1-5, is EPEVTQTPSHQVTQMGQEVILRCVPISNHLYFYWYRQILGQKVEFLVSFYNNEISEKSEIFDDQFSVERPDGSNFTLKIRSTKLEDSAMYFCASSVLGQPQHFGDGTRLSIL.

This clonotype has a count of ten or more. Relative to the germline gene, one junction end is altered; a read error may explain this. The V gene is TRBV19, the J gene TRBJ2-1; D may be TRBD1 (6 bases). The germline V gene has CDR1 LNHDA and CDR2 SQIVND (reference sequence). This CDR3 contains 12 residues. The CDR3 coding sequence is TGTGCCAGTAGTATAGTTTGGGGGCCCCCGGTCTTC. It is translated as CASSIVWGPPVF.

The chain recombines TRBV5-1 with TRBJ1-1, with unresolved D. With 1 base removed from V and 6 bases from J, the gap between germline ends came to 13 bases. This CDR3 has 14 amino acids. Looked up from germline, CDR1 is SGHRS and CDR2 is YFSETQ. CDR3 residues: CASSLTVPEAEAFF. The CDR3 DNA follows: TGCGCCAGCAGCTTGACGGTCCCCGAAGCTGAAGCTTTCTTT.

The DNA of the CDR3 is TGTGCCAGCAGTTATACTAGGACTAGCGGGGGGGCCTACGAGCAGTACTTC. Its translation: CASSYTRTSGGAYEQYF. The genes are TRBV6-1 and TRBJ2-7; TRBD2 aligns across 15 bases. V lost 5 bases and J lost 2; bases outside the gene matches: 7. This CDR3 spans 17 amino acids. Per germline, CDR1 MNHNS and CDR2 SASEGT.

This chain uses TRBV7-9 with TRBJ1-6, with D maybe TRBD1 (6 bases). Germline loops: CDR1 SEHNR, CDR2 FQNEAQ (reference sequence). Trimming removed 8 bases from V and 7 bases from J, with 15 bases in between. The length of the CDR3 is 14 residues. CDR3 coding DNA: TGTGCCAGCGCACCCAGGGGTGAGAATTCACCCCTCCACTTT. Translating it yields CASAPRGENSPLHF. The full variable domain, with the rest looked up from reference TRBV7-9 and TRBJ1-6, is DTGVSQNPRHKITKRGQNVTFRCDPISEHNRLYWYRQTLGQGPEFLTYFQNEAQLEKSRLLSDRFSAERPKGSFSTLEIQRTEQGDSAMYLCASAPRGENSPLHFGNGTRLTVT.

The chain joins TRBV25-1 to TRBJ1-6, with TRBD1 matching 7 bases. With 5 bases clipped from V and 10 bases from J, the junction kept 11 bases outside the gene matches. Germline CDR1 MGHDK, CDR2 SYGVNS. The CDR3 sequence is 15 residues long. This CDR3 is CASSYSLGQTSPLHF. The DNA of the CDR3 is TGTGCCAGCAGTTACTCACTGGGACAGACATCACCCCTCCACTTT.

The chain has TRBV5-4 and TRBJ2-7, with no clear D. Germline V gene sequence: CDR1 SGHNT, CDR2 YYREEE (reference sequence). Trimming shortened V by 0 bases and J by 4 bases, and 8 bases separated the two germline ends. This CDR3 spans 13 amino acids. The CDR3 here is CASSLAADYEQYF. CDR3 nucleotide sequence: TGTGCCAGCAGCTTGGCAGCAGATTACGAGCAGTACTTC.